Below, one T cell receptor (beta chain) is given with its context. This clone was counted a single time. No cognate antigen has been identified for it. Base-call qualities are not available, and no considerably larger clone is one nucleotide away. These data belong to a study of blood T cell repertoires in COVID-19 (TCRdb year 2020). At the level of the whole study: Collaborator samples came from the United States, Italy and Spain and covered acute and convalescent phases of COVID-19. The prospective study material was composed of cDNA or gDNA derived from T cells, B-cell-depleted T cells, or PBMCs. Deeply sampled blood TCRbeta repertoires from subjects exposed to, actively infected with, or recovered from COVID-19 were included in the dataset. The repertoires were released in a freely available public database intended as a resource for research on the immune response to SARS-CoV-2. The samples were drawn from the first 160 participants of the ongoing ImmuneRACE study and from about 1,200 subjects provided by 6 global collaborators. Nearly every sample came with metadata listing a de-identified subject ID, COVID-19 status, age in years and sex. Where available, HLA class I and class II types were obtained from metadata supplied by the sample provider rather than from assay-based typing.

Collaborating institutions collected whole blood in K2EDTA tubes following their own protocols. For TCRbeta analysis, collaborators shipped samples as frozen whole blood, isolated PBMCs, or DNA extracted from either of those sample types. The paper's findings and limits, for the study overall: Clinical and demographic metadata were provided uncurated, with the amount varying by source and participant.

TCRbeta CDR3 regions were amplified from genomic DNA using the immunoSEQ Assay, a bias-controlled multiplex PCR. The published analysis was carried out like this. The number of nucleated cells in each sample was estimated by amplification of reference gene primers within the assay. Sequence reads were collapsed and filtered to measure the absolute abundance of every unique TCRbeta CDR3 rearrangement. For each sample, productive Simpson clonality was calculated as the square root of Simpson's diversity index across productive rearrangements. Entries here come from immuneACCESS through TCRdb and include only in-frame sequences with V and J called. Some clones fail to appear in such tables; in the studies checked, an unresolved V gene covers under half of the shortfall, and the cause of the remainder is unknown. The D gene and trimming were derived from the DNA, and the V and J assignments and clone size from that table. Present in this sample are 100,000 to 150,000 clones, more than 75% of which were seen just once. Roughly 30% of the sample is in the top ten clones.

Specimen: peripheral blood. The sequence was obtained from a woman in her seventies with acute or convalescent COVID-19.

This receptor has the CDR3 CASSPLERQEAFF. The DNA is as follows: TGTGCCAGCAGCCCCCTTGAGAGACAGGAAGCTTTCTTT. The V and J segments used are TRBV28 and TRBJ1-1, and the D gene may be TRBD1, 5 bases matching. Trimming removed 6 bases from V and 8 bases from J, leaving 16 bases between the germline ends. CDR3 length: 13 amino acids, cysteine to phenylalanine. Only the CDR3 DNA is retained, 39 bases long and in frame from the first base. According to the germline V gene, CDR1 reads MDHEN and CDR2 reads SYDVKM.